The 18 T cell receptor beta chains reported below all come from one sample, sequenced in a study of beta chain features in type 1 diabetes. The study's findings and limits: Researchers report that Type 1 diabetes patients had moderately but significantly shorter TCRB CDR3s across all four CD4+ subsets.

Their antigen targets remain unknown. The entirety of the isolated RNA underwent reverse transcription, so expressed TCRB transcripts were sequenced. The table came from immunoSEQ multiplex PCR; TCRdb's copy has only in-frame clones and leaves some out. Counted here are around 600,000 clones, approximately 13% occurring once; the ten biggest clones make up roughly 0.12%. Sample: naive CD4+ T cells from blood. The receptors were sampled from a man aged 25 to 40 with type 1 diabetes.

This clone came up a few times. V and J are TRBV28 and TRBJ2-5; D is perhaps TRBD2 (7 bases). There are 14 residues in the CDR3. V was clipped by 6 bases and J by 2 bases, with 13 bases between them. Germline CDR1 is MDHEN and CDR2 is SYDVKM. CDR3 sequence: CASRTGGAQETQYF. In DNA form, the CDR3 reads TGTGCCAGCAGAACTGGGGGGGCGCAAGAGACCCAGTACTTC.

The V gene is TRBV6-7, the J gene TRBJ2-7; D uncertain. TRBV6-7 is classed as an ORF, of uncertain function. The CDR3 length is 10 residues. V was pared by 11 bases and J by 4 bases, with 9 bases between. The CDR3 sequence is CAPTRYEQYF. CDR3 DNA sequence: TGTGCCCCGACGAGGTACGAGCAGTACTTC.

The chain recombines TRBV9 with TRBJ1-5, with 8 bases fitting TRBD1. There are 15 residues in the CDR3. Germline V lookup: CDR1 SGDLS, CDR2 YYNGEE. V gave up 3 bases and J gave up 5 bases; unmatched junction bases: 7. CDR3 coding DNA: TGTGCCAGCAGCGACGAGACAGGGGCGGATCAGCCCCAGCATTTT. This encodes CASSDETGADQPQHF.

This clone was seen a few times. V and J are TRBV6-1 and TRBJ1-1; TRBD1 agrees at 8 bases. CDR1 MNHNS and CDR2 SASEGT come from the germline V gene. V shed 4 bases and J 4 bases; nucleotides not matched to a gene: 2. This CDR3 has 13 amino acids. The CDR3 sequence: CASSATGGTEAFF. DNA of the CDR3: TGTGCCAGCAGTGCCACAGGGGGCACTGAAGCTTTCTTT.

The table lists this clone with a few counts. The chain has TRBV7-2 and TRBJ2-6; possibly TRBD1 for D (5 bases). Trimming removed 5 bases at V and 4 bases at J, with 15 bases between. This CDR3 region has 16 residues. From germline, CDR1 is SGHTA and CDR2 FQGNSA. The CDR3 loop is CASSAGQSRGANVLTF. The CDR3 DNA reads TGTGCCAGCAGCGCAGGACAATCGCGCGGGGCCAACGTCCTGACTTTC.

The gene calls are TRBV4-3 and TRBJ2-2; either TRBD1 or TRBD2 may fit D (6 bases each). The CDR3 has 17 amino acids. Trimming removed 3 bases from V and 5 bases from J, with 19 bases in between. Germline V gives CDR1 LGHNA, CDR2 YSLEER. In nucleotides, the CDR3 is TGCGCCAGCAGCCAGGAAAGGGGGGCAGGTAGAACCGGGGAGCTGTTTTTT. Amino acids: CASSQERGAGRTGELFF.

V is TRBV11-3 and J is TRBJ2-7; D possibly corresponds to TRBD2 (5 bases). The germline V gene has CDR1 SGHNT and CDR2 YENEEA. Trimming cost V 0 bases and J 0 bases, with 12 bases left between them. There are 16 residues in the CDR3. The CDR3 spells CASSLDSRTSSYEQYF. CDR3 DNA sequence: TGTGCCAGCAGCTTAGATTCCAGGACTTCCTCCTACGAGCAGTACTTC.

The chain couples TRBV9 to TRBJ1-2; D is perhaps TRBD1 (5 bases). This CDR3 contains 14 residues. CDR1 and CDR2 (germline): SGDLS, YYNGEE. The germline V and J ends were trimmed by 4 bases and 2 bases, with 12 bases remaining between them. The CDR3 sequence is CASSLPWGNYGYTF. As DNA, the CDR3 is TGTGCCAGCAGCCTCCCGTGGGGGAACTATGGCTACACCTTC.

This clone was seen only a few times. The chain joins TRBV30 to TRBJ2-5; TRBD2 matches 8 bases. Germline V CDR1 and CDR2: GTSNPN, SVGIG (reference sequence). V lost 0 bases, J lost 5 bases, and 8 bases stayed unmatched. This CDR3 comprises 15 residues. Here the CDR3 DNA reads TGTGCCTGGAGTGTTGGGCGGGGGGCCGTGGAGACCCAGTACTTC. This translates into CAWSVGRGAVETQYF.

In DNA form, the CDR3 reads TGTGCCAGCAGCTTAGATCCCTCCGGACTGAACAATGAGCAGTTCTTC. Protein: CASSLDPSGLNNEQFF. The J gene is TRBJ2-1, the V gene TRBV7-6; TRBD2 is a possible D gene (5 bases). The CDR3 sequence is 16 residues long. Trimming pared 1 base from V and 5 bases from J, leaving 15 bases between. Germline CDR1 reads SGHVS; CDR2 reads FNYEAQ. The full variable domain, in which reference TRBV7-6 and TRBJ2-1 provide the parts outside the CDR3, is GAGVSQSPRYKVTKRGQDVALRCDPISGHVSLYWYRQALGQGPEFLTYFNYEAQQDKSGLPNDRFSAERPEGSISTLTIQRTEQRDSAMYRCASSLDPSGLNNEQFFGPGTRLTVL.

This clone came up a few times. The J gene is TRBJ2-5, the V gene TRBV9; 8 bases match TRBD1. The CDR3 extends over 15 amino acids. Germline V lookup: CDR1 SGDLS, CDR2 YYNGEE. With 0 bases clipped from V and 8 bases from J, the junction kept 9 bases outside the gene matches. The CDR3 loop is CASSVDGQGGNTQYF. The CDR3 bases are TGTGCCAGCAGCGTAGATGGACAGGGTGGGAATACCCAGTACTTC. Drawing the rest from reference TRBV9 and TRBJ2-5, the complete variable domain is DSGVTQTPKHLITATGQRVTLRCSPRSGDLSVYWYQQSLDQGLQFLIQYYNGEERAKGNILERFSAQQFPDLHSELNLSSLELGDSALYFCASSVDGQGGNTQYFGPGTRLLVL.

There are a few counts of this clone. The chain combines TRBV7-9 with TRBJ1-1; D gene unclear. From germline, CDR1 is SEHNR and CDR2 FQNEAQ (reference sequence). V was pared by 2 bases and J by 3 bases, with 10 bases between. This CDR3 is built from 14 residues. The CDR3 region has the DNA TGTGCCAGCAGCTTAAGAAGGGCAGACACTGAAGCTTTCTTT. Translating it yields CASSLRRADTEAFF. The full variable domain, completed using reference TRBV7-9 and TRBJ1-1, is DTGVSQNPRHKITKRGQNVTFRCDPISEHNRLYWYRQTLGQGPEFLTYFQNEAQLEKSRLLSDRFSAERPKGSFSTLEIQRTEQGDSAMYLCASSLRRADTEAFFGQGTRLTVV.

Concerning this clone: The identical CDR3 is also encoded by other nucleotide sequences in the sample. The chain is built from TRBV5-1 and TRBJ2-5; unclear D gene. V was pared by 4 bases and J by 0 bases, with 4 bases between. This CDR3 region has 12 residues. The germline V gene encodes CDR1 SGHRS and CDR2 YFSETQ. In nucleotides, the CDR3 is TGCGCCAGCAGCCTGTACCAAGAGACCCAGTACTTC. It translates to CASSLYQETQYF. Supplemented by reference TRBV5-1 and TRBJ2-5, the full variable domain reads KAGVTQTPRYLIKTRGQQVTLSCSPISGHRSVSWYQQTPGQGLQFLFEYFSETQRNKGNFPGRFSGRQFSNSRSEMNVSTLELGDSALYLCASSLYQETQYFGPGTRLLVL.

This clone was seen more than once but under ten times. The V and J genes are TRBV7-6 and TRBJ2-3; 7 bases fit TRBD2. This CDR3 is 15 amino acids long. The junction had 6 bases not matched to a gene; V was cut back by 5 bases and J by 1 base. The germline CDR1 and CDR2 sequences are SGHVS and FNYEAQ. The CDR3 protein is CASSPSGGGTDTQYF. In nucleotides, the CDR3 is TGTGCCAGCAGCCCATCGGGGGGTGGCACAGATACGCAGTATTTT.

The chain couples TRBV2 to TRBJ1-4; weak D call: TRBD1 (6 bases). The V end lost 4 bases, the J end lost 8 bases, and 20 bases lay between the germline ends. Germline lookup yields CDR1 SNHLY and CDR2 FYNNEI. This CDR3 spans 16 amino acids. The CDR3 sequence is CASSALTGGGGEKLFF. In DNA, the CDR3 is TGTGCCAGCAGTGCACTGACAGGAGGTGGAGGCGAAAAACTGTTTTTT.

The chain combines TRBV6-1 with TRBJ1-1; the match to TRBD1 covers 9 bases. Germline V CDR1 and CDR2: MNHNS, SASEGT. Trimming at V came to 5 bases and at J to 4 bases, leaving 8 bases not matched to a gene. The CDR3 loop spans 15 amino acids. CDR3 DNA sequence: TGTGCCAGCAGTTCCCCGGGACAGGGCGCCACTGAAGCTTTCTTT. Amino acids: CASSSPGQGATEAFF.

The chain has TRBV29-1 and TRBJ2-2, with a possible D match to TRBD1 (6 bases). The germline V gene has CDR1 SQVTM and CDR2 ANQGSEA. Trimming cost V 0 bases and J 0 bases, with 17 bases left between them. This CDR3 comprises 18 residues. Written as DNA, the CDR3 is TGCAGCGTTGAAGATTATAGCCCCGGGACATCGAACACCGGGGAGCTGTTTTTT. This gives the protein CSVEDYSPGTSNTGELFF.

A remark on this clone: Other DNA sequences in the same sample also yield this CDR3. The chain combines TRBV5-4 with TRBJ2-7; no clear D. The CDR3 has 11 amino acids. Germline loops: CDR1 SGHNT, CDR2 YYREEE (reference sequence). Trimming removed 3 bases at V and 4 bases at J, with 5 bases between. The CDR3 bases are TGTGCCAGCAGCTCCCAATACGAGCAGTACTTC. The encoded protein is CASSSQYEQYF.